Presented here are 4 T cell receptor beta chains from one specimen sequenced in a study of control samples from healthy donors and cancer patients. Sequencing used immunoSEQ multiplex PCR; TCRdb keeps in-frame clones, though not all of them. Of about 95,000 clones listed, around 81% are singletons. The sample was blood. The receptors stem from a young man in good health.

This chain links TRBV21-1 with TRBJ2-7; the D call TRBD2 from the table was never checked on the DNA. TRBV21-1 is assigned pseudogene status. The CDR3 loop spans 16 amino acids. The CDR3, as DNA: TGTGCCAGCAGCAAAGGCGCGGCTTTCTTGCCCTACGAGCAGTACTTC. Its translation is CASSKGAAFLPYEQYF.

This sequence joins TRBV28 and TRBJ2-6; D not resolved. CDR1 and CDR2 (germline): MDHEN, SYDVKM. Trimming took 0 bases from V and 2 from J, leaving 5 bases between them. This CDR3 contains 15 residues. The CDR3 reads CASSLWQAGANVLTF. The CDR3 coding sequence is TGTGCCAGCAGTTTATGGCAGGCTGGGGCCAACGTCCTGACTTTC.

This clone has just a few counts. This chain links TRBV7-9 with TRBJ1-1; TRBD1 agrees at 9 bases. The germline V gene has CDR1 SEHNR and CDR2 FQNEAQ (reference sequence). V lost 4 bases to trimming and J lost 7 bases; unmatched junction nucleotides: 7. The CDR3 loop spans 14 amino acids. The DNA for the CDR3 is TGTGCCAGCAGCTCAGGACAGGGGAGGGTTGAAGCTTTCTTT. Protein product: CASSSGQGRVEAFF.

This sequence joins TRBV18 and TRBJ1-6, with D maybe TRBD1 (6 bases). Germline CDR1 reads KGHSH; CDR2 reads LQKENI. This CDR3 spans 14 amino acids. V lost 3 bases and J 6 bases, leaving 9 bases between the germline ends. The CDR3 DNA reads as TGTGCCAGCTCACCCCAGGGGTCTAATTCACCCCTCCACTTT. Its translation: CASSPQGSNSPLHF.